This paragraph covers one T cell receptor beta chain sequence. Its antigen is unidentified. The germline V gene encodes CDR1 MRHNA and CDR2 SNTAGT. This CDR3 contains 14 residues. Trimming removed 3 bases at V and 4 bases at J, with 10 bases between. The sample belongs to a study of T-cell memory formation after mild COVID-19. Study-level information: TCR clusters largely stayed donor specific. Study outcomes and limitations: For contracting clones, CD4+ ones sat mainly in CM and EM, CD8+ in EMRA. Some responding clones appeared in pre-infection memory, suggesting cross-reactive memory joined.

5'RACE, which relied on constant-segment primers, yielded TCR alpha and TCR beta cDNA libraries carrying sample barcodes and UMIs. TCRdb called the 5' RACE reads again in MiXCR, with one record for every CDR3 protein. There are some 290,000 distinct CDR3 sequences in the sample; under 20% occur only once, and approximately 25% lies in the top ten. The source material was PBMCs or a T cell subset sorted from them (not recorded which). This TCR derives from a man between 18 and 29 years old who had mild COVID-19 (a few samples of this study predate the infection). Cell type and time point are not known. This chain connects TRBV6-4 to TRBJ2-1; D is perhaps TRBD2 (5 bases). For the CDR3, the DNA is TGTGCCAGCAGTGAAGGGAGTTTATACAATGAGCAGTTCTTC. This gives the protein CASSEGSLYNEQFF.